Listed here are 15 T cell receptor beta chains from one sample, sequenced in a study of T cell responses to AZD1222 COVID-19 vaccine. Sequenced by immunoSEQ multiplex PCR; TCRdb stores in-frame clones only, minus some. This sample carries some 120,000 clones, roughly 93% of them seen once, and the ten largest clones take approximately 6.3%. The input for sequencing was peripheral blood, taken on day 0 of AZD1222 vaccination. The receptors derive from an adult in good health.

CDR3 region: CASGGGQETQYF. Here the CDR3 DNA reads TGTGCCAGCGGAGGGGGACAAGAGACCCAGTACTTC. The chain joins TRBV27 to TRBJ2-5; D tentatively fits TRBD1 or TRBD2 (6 bases each). The CDR3 contains 12 residues. Trimming left V 8 bases short and J 2 bases short, with 9 bases between. The germline V gene encodes CDR1 MNHEY and CDR2 SMNVEV (reference sequence).

The chain recombines TRBV19 with TRBJ1-4; 9 positions agree with TRBD1. With V trimmed by 5 bases and J by 7 bases, 11 bases remained unmatched. Germline CDR1 reads LNHDA; CDR2 reads SQIVND (reference sequence). The length of the CDR3 is 16 residues. The CDR3 loop is CASSPTDRGWGEKLFF. The CDR3 region has the DNA TGTGCCAGTAGTCCGACGGACAGGGGATGGGGTGAAAAACTGTTTTTT.

DNA of the CDR3: TGTGCCTGGAGTCTGGGAGCGGGATACAATGAGCAGTTCTTC. Translated, it gives CAWSLGAGYNEQFF. The chain links TRBV30 to TRBJ2-1; 7 bases fit TRBD2. After removal of 2 bases from V and 4 bases from J, the junction contained 5 bases not matched to a gene. Germline V lookup: CDR1 GTSNPN, CDR2 SVGIG (reference sequence). This CDR3 spans 14 amino acids.

The CDR3 reads CAWSLASYEQYF. The CDR3 DNA follows: TGTGCCTGGAGTCTAGCCTCCTACGAGCAGTACTTC. The chain joins TRBV30 to TRBJ2-7; D is possibly TRBD2 (5 bases). The V end was cut by 2 bases, the J end by 0 bases, with 5 bases between. This CDR3 is built from 12 residues. Germline V lookup: CDR1 GTSNPN, CDR2 SVGIG (reference sequence).

The rearrangement links TRBV5-4 to TRBJ1-2; TRBD1 aligns across 7 bases. Trimming at V came to 3 bases and at J to 5 bases, leaving 4 bases not matched to a gene. The CDR3 has 13 residues. Germline V gives CDR1 SGHNT, CDR2 YYREEE (reference sequence). CDR3 coding DNA: TGTGCCAGCAGCTCCGGGACAGAATATGGCTACACCTTC. Translated: CASSSGTEYGYTF.

The J gene is TRBJ1-4, the V gene TRBV7-9, with 9 bases matching TRBD1. V dropped 4 bases and J dropped 11; count of bases not matched to a gene: 5. The germline gives CDR1 SEHNR, CDR2 FQNEAQ (reference sequence). The CDR3 covers 13 residues. CDR3 nucleotide sequence: TGTGCCAGCAGCTCGAGGACAGGGGAGAAACTGTTTTTT. Encoded protein: CASSSRTGEKLFF. Filled out from reference TRBV7-9 and TRBJ1-4, the complete variable domain reads DTGVSQNPRHKITKRGQNVTFRCDPISEHNRLYWYRQTLGQGPEFLTYFQNEAQLEKSRLLSDRFSAERPKGSFSTLEIQRTEQGDSAMYLCASSSRTGEKLFFGSGTQLSVL.

This chain connects TRBV6-1 to TRBJ2-3; D may be TRBD1 (6 bases). The CDR3 loop spans 18 amino acids. Between the trimmed V and J ends, which lost 2 bases and 2 bases, there was a span of 20 bases. Germline V lookup: CDR1 MNHNS, CDR2 SASEGT. The CDR3 protein is CASSEYFIPDRLTDTQYF. The CDR3 coding sequence is TGTGCCAGCAGTGAATACTTTATCCCGGACAGACTCACAGATACGCAGTATTTT.

V usage is TRBV28 and J usage is TRBJ1-1, with TRBD1 identical over 9 bases. The junction had 13 bases not matched to a gene; V was cut back by 6 bases and J by 11 bases. The CDR3 is 14 amino acids. In germline, CDR1 is MDHEN, CDR2 SYDVKM. In DNA form, the CDR3 reads TGTGCCAGCAGGGGACAGGGCCGACGGCTTCGGGCTTTCTTT. Encoded protein: CASRGQGRRLRAFF.

This chain connects TRBV7-8 to TRBJ1-3; 8 bases agree with TRBD1. J was trimmed by 2 bases and V by 5 bases; bases with no gene match: 5. Germline CDR1 is SGHVS and CDR2 is FQNEAQ. The CDR3 loop spans 15 amino acids. DNA for the CDR3: TGTGCCAGCAGCCACGGACAGGGTGCTGGAAACACCATATATTTT. Translated, it gives CASSHGQGAGNTIYF.

This clone was observed once. The J gene is TRBJ2-1, the V gene TRBV6-4; D is perhaps TRBD1 or TRBD2 (6 bases each). The CDR3 spans 16 residues. Deletions cut 0 bases from V and 4 bases from J, with 13 bases between. The germline gives CDR1 MRHNA, CDR2 SNTAGT. CDR3 sequence (DNA): TGTGCCAGCAGTGACTCCAGCGGAGGGGGGTACAATGAGCAGTTCTTC. It yields the protein CASSDSSGGGYNEQFF.

V is TRBV6-2 or TRBV6-3 and J is TRBJ2-7; D not resolved. Germline CDR1 MNHEY, CDR2 SVGEGT. Trimming removed 1 base from V and 4 bases from J, with 8 bases in between. This CDR3 is 13 amino acids long. CDR3 sequence reads: CASSYYAKYEQYF. The CDR3 bases are TGTGCCAGCAGTTACTATGCTAAATACGAGCAGTACTTC.

This chain connects TRBV18 to TRBJ1-4; no clear D gene. Looked up from germline, CDR1 is KGHSH and CDR2 is LQKENI. The CDR3 contains 15 residues. With 0 bases removed from V and 5 bases from J, the gap between germline ends came to 10 bases. As DNA, the CDR3 is TGTGCCAGCTCACCACCTTCGCAGGTGAATGAAAAACTGTTTTTT. Protein sequence: CASSPPSQVNEKLFF.

The rearrangement uses TRBV11-2 and TRBJ2-5, with D unresolved. This CDR3 has 13 amino acids. Germline CDR1 is SGHAT and CDR2 is FQNNGV. Trimming pared 1 base from V and 8 bases from J, leaving 11 bases between. The CDR3 loop is CASSLGTLPTQYF. Written as DNA, the CDR3 is TGTGCCAGCAGCTTAGGGACCCTACCCACCCAGTACTTC.

The J gene is TRBJ1-1, the V gene TRBV27; D might be TRBD1 (5 bases). In germline, CDR1 is MNHEY, CDR2 SMNVEV (reference sequence). The CDR3 length is 15 residues. Between the trimmed V and J ends, which lost 4 bases and 4 bases, there was a span of 16 bases. The CDR3 DNA follows: TGTGCCAGCAGTTCCTGGGGCACCGGGAGCACTGAAGCTTTCTTT. Translated, it gives CASSSWGTGSTEAFF.

The CDR3 DNA sequence: TGCAGTGCCGAGCGGTACAATGAGCAGTTCTTC. It specifies CSAERYNEQFF. The chain uses TRBV20-1 and TRBJ2-1; D possibly corresponds to TRBD2 (5 bases). CDR1 and CDR2 from the germline V gene are DFQATT and SNEGSKA (reference sequence). The V end lost 6 bases, the J end lost 4 bases, and 7 bases lay between the germline ends. This CDR3 is built from 11 residues.